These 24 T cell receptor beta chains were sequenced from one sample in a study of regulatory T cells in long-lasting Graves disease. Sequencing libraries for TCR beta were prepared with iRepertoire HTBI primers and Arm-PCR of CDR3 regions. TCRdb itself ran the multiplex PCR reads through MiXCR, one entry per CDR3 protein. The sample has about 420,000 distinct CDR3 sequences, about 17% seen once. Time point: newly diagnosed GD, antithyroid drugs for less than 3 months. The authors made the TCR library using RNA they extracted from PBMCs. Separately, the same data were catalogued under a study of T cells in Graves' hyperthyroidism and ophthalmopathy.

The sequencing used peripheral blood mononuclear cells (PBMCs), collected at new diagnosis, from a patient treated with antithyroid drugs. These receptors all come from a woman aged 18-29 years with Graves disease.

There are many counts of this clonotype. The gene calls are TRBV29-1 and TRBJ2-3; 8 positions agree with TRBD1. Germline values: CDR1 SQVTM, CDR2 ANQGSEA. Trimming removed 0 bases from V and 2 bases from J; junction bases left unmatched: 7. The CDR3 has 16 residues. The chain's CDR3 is CSVEDLRQGSTDTQYF. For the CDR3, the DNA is TGCAGCGTTGAAGACTTAAGACAGGGGTCCACAGATACGCAGTATTTT.

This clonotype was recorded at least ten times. CDR3 DNA: TGCAGTGTAACGGGACCCCGGCAAAAGGCAGATACGCAGTATTTT. Translating it yields CSVTGPRQKADTQYF. This chain joins TRBV20-1 and TRBJ2-3; the D gene could be TRBD1 or TRBD2 (5 bases each). V lost 7 bases and J 4 bases, leaving 21 bases between the germline ends. The CDR3 sequence is 15 residues long. CDR1 DFQATT and CDR2 SNEGSKA come from the germline V gene (reference sequence).

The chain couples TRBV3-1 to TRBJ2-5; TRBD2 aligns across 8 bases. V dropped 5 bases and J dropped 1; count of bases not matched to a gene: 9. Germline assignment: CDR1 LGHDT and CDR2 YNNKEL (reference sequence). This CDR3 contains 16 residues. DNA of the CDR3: TGTGCCAGCAGCGAGGTCGGCGGGAGGCCCCAAGAGACCCAGTACTTC. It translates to CASSEVGGRPQETQYF.

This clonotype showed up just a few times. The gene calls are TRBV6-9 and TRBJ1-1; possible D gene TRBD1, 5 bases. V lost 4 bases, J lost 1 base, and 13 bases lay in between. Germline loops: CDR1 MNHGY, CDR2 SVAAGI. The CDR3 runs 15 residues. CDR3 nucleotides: TGTGCCAGCAGTTGGGCCTTGGGGGAGAACACTGAAGCTTTCTTT. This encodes CASSWALGENTEAFF.

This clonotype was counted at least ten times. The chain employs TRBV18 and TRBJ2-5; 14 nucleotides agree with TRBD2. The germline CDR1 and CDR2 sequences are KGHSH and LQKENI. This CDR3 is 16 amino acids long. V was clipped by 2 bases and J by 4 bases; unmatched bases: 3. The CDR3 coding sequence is TGTGCCAGCTCACCAGGGACTAGCGGGAGCAGAGAGACCCAGTACTTC. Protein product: CASSPGTSGSRETQYF.

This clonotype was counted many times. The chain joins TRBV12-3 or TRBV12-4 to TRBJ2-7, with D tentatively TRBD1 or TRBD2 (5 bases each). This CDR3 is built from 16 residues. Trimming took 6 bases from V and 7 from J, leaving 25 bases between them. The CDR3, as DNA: TGTGCCAGCAGCCCGGGGACCCCAGGAGGTTTGGGTGAGCAGTACTTC. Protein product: CASSPGTPGGLGEQYF.

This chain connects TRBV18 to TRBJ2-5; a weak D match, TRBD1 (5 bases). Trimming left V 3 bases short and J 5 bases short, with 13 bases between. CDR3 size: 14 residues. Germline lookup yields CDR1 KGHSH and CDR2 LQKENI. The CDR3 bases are TGTGCCAGCTCACCGTTTCAGTCAGGGGAGACCCAGTACTTC. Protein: CASSPFQSGETQYF.

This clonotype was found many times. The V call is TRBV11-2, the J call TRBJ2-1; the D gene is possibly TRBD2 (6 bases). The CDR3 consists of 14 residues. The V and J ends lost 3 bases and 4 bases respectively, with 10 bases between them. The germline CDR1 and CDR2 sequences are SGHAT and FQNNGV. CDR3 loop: CASSLFAGYNEQFF. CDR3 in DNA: TGTGCCAGCAGCTTGTTTGCGGGATACAATGAGCAGTTCTTC.

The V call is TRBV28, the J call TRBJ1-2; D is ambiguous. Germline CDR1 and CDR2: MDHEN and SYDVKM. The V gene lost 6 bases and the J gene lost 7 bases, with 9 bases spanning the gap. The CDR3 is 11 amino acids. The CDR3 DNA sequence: TGTGCCAGCAGAATAACATCTGGCTACACCTTC. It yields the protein CASRITSGYTF.

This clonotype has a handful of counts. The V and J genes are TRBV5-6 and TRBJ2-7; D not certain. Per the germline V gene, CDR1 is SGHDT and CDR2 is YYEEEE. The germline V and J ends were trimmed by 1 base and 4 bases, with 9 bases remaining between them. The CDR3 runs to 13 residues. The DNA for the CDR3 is TGTGCCAGCAGCTTGTGGAAGACTTACGAGCAGTACTTC. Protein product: CASSLWKTYEQYF.

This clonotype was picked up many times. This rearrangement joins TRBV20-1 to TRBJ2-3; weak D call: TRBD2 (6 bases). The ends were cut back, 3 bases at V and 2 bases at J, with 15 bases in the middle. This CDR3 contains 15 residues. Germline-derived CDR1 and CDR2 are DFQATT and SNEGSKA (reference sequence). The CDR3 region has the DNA TGCAGTGCTAGCCGCCGCGGGATCGACACAGATACGCAGTATTTT. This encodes CSASRRGIDTDTQYF.

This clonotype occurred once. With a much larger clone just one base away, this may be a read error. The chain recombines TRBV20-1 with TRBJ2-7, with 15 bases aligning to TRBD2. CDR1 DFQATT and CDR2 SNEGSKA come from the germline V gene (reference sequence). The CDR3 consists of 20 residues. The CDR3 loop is CSARDQIPPGLAGGRYGQYF. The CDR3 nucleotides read TGCAGTGCTAGAGATCAGATCCCTCCCGGACTAGCGGGGGGGCGCTACGGGCAGTACTTC.

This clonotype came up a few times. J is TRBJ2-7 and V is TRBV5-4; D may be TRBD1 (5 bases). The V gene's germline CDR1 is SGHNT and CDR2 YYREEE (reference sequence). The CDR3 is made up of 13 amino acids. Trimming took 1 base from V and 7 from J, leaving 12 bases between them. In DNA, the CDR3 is TGTGCCAGCAGCTTGCAGGGCCTAAAGGAGCAGTACTTC. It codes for CASSLQGLKEQYF.

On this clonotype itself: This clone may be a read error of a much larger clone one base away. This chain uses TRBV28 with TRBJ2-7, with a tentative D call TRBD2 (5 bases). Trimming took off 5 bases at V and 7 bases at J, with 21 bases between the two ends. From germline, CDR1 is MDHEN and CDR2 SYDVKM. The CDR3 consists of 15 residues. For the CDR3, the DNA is TGTGCCAGCAGTCCGCCACGAGGGAACTACAATGAGCAGTACTTC. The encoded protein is CASSPPRGNYNEQYF.

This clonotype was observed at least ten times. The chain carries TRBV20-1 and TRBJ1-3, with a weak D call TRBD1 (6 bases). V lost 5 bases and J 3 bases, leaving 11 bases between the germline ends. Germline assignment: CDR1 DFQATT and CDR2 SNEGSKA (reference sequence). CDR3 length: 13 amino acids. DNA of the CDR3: TGCAGTGCTTGGACAGTCGATGGAAACACCATATATTTT. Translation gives CSAWTVDGNTIYF.

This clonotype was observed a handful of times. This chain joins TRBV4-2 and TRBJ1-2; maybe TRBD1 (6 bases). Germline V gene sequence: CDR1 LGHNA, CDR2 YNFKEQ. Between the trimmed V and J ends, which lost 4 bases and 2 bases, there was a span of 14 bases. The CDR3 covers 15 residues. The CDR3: CASSPTRGGNYGYTF. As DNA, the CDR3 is TGTGCCAGCAGCCCAACTCGGGGGGGCAACTATGGCTACACCTTC.

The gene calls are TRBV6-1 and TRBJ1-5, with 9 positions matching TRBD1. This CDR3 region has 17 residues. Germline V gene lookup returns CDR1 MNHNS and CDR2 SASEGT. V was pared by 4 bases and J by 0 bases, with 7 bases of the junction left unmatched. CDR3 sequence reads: CASSGGQGSYSNQPQHF. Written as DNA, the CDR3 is TGTGCCAGCAGTGGCGGACAGGGGTCTTATAGCAATCAGCCCCAGCATTTT.

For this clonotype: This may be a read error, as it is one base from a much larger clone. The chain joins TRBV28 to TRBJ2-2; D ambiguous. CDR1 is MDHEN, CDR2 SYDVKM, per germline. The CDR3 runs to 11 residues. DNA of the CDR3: TGTGCCAACAGTTCCCCCGGGGAGCTGTTTTTT. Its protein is CANSSPGELFF.

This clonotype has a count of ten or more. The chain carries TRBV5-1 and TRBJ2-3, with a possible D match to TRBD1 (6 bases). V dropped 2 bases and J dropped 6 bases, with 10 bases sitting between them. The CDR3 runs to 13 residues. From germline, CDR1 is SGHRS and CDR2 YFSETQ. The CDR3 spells CASSLGGSDTQYF. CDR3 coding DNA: TGCGCCAGCAGCTTAGGGGGTTCTGATACGCAGTATTTT.

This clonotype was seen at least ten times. CDR3 amino acids: CASNPNPGRDSPLHF. Written as DNA, the CDR3 is TGTGCCAGTAACCCTAATCCAGGGCGCGATTCACCCCTCCACTTT. The chain is built from TRBV7-2 and TRBJ1-6, with a tentative D call TRBD1 (5 bases). This CDR3 comprises 15 residues. V was pared by 9 bases and J by 8 bases, with 20 bases between. Germline CDR1 reads SGHTA; CDR2 reads FQGNSA.

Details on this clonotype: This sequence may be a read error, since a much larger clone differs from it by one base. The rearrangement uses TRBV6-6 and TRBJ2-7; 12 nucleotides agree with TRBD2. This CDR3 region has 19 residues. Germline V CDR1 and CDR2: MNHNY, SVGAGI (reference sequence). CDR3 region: CASRYSRPSGRAGLYEQYF. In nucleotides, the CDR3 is TGTGCCAGCAGATACTCGCGTCCTAGCGGGAGGGCCGGACTCTACGAGCAGTACTTC.

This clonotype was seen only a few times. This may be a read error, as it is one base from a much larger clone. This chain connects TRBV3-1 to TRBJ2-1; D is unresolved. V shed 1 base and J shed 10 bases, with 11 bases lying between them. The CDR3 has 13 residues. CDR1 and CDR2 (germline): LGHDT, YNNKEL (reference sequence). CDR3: CASSQAVAYEQFF. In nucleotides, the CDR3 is TGTGCCAGCAGCCAAGCGGTCGCCTACGAGCAGTTCTTC.

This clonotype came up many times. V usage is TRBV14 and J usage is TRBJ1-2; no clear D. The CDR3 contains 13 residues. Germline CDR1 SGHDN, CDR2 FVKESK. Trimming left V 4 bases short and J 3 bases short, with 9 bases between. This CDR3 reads CASSPSADYGYTF. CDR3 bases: TGTGCCAGCAGCCCGTCGGCAGACTATGGCTACACCTTC.

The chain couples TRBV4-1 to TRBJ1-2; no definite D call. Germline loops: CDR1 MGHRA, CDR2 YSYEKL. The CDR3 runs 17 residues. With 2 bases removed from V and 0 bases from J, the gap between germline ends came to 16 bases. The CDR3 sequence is CASSQTSTVRTNYGYTF. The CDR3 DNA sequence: TGCGCCAGCAGCCAAACCTCCACGGTCCGAACTAACTATGGCTACACCTTC.